The T cell receptor beta chain described here comes from a study of blood T cell repertoires in COVID-19. Whole-study context: Researchers got acute and convalescent COVID-19 samples from the United States, Italy and Spain. In each case, the material was cDNA or gDNA derived from T cells, B-cell-depleted T cells, or PBMCs.

V dropped 2 bases and J dropped 3; count of bases not matched to a gene: 2. Germline assignment: CDR1 SGHRS and CDR2 YFSETQ. The CDR3 runs to 14 residues. The authors' processing: Reference gene primers were amplified, and this amplification served to estimate nucleated cell counts. The table came from immunoSEQ multiplex PCR; TCRdb's copy has only in-frame clones and leaves some out. That table is the source of V, J and clone size, and D and trimming were worked out from the DNA. The table records 100,000 or so clones, roughly 89% of them present only once. Source material: peripheral blood. The genes are TRBV5-1 and TRBJ2-7, with 10 bases identical to TRBD1. The TCR sequence derives from a man in his 70s with active or convalescent COVID-19. The CDR3 protein is CASSFRDRGYEQYF. The DNA of the CDR3 is TGCGCCAGCAGCTTCCGGGACAGGGGCTACGAGCAGTACTTC.